The text below deals with one TCR beta chain. This sample was included in a study of blood T cell repertoires in COVID-19. Study overall: In each case, the material was cDNA or gDNA derived from T cells, B-cell-depleted T cells, or PBMCs.

In the authors' workflow: Researchers report that nucleated cell counts were estimated from reference gene primer amplification. Assay: immunoSEQ multiplex PCR; the TCRdb copy retains only in-frame clones and omits some. V and J calls plus clone size are reproduced from that table; the DNA served to infer D and trimming. The sample carries about 120,000 clones, less than 90% recorded once. The CDR3 runs 16 residues. J was trimmed by 5 bases and V by 1 base; bases with no gene match: 9. Germline values: CDR1 LNHNV, CDR2 YYDKDF (reference sequence). This chain links TRBV15 with TRBJ2-5; 8 bases fit TRBD2. The origin of this receptor is a young woman who had recovered from COVID-19. Sequencing input: PBMCs or T cells enriched from blood (not recorded which). The CDR3 DNA is TGTGCCACCAGCAGAGTACAGAGCGGGAGCGGGGAGACCCAGTACTTC. Translation: CATSRVQSGSGETQYF. The full variable domain, rest sourced from reference TRBV15 and TRBJ2-5, is DAMVIQNPRYQVTQFGKPVTLSCSQTLNHNVMYWYQQKSSQAPKLLFHYYDKDFNNEADTPDNFQSRRPNTSFCFLDIRSPGLGDTAMYLCATSRVQSGSGETQYFGPGTRLLVL.